Listed below are T cell receptor beta chains from one sample, sequenced in a study of post-analysis software for immune sequencing data. TCRdb fed the PCR reads into MiXCR, producing one record per CDR3 protein. The table shows hundreds of thousands of distinct CDR3 sequences, with 25% to 30% occurring only once. The sample was blood. These receptor sequences come from a girl aged 10 to 17 with multiple sclerosis. The CDR3 runs from the conserved cysteine through the conserved F or W. The D gene is left open where the match is weak. Size values are once, few and many counts, or a class for expanded clones, and some rows have none.

clone size: NA; D gene: NA; J gene: TRBJ1-6; V gene: TRBV5-1; CDR3 DNA: TGCGCCAGCAGCCCCCAGGCGGCGGGGGGATCACCCCTCCACTTT; CDR3 protein: CASSPQAAGGSPLHF
clone size: NA; D gene: TRBD1; J gene: TRBJ2-3; V gene: TRBV12-3/TRBV12-4; CDR3 DNA: TGTGCCAGCAGACTACGGACAGGGGGTACAGATACGCAGTATTTT; CDR3 protein: CASRLRTGGTDTQYF
clone size: NA; D gene: NA; J gene: TRBJ2-3; V gene: TRBV5-1; CDR3 DNA: TGCGCCAGCAGCCCTGGACAGCTCAGCACAGATACGCAGTATTTT; CDR3 protein: CASSPGQLSTDTQYF
clone size: NA; D gene: TRBD2; J gene: TRBJ2-5; V gene: TRBV4-3; CDR3 DNA: TGCGCCAGCAGCCAAGATCGTCGGGAGGAGGAGACCCAGTACTTC; CDR3 protein: CASSQDRREEETQYF
clone size: NA; D gene: NA; J gene: TRBJ2-5; V gene: TRBV10-3; CDR3 DNA: TGTGCCATCAGGGAGGACAGGACTAGAGAGACCCAGTACTTC; CDR3 protein: CAIREDRTRETQYF
clone size: NA; D gene: NA; J gene: TRBJ2-4; V gene: TRBV20-1; CDR3 DNA: TGCAGTGCTAGCCTCCCAATCGGCATTCAGTACTTC; CDR3 protein: CSASLPIGIQYF
clone size: many; D gene: TRBD1; J gene: TRBJ2-5; V gene: TRBV24-1; CDR3 DNA: TGTGCCACCAGTAGCTTGGGACAGAAAGAGACCCAGTACTTC; CDR3 protein: CATSSLGQKETQYF
clone size: many; D gene: NA; J gene: TRBJ2-1; V gene: TRBV6-2/TRBV6-3; CDR3 DNA: TGTGCCAGCAGTTATAATCCCTACAATGAGCAGTTCTTC; CDR3 protein: CASSYNPYNEQFF
clone size: NA; D gene: NA; J gene: TRBJ2-5; V gene: TRBV6-5; CDR3 DNA: TGTGCCAGCAGACCCGGGGACTTGGGGAAGACCCAGTACTTC; CDR3 protein: CASRPGDLGKTQYF
clone size: few; D gene: NA; J gene: TRBJ2-5; V gene: TRBV28; CDR3 DNA: TGTGCCAGCAGCATGGACGCACCCCAAGAGACCCAGTACTTC; CDR3 protein: CASSMDAPQETQYF
clone size: few; D gene: TRBD1; J gene: TRBJ2-7; V gene: TRBV29-1; CDR3 DNA: TGCAGCGTGGACAACCCGACAGGGGGACACGAGCAGTACTTC; CDR3 protein: CSVDNPTGGHEQYF
clone size: NA; D gene: TRBD1; J gene: TRBJ1-6; V gene: TRBV2; CDR3 DNA: TGTGCCAGCAGTGAACCAGGGGGCAGATCACCCCTCCACTTT; CDR3 protein: CASSEPGGRSPLHF
clone size: NA; D gene: NA; J gene: TRBJ2-1; V gene: TRBV27; CDR3 DNA: TGTGCCAGCACCCTGAGCTCACAGCAGAGCTCCTACAATGAGCAGTTCTTC; CDR3 protein: CASTLSSQQSSYNEQFF
clone size: NA; D gene: NA; J gene: TRBJ2-1; V gene: TRBV2; CDR3 DNA: TGTGCCAGCAGTGGGGCGGGGGCGTACAATGAGCAGTTCTTC; CDR3 protein: CASSGAGAYNEQFF
clone size: NA; D gene: NA; J gene: TRBJ2-3; V gene: TRBV7-9; CDR3 DNA: TGTGCCAGCAGCTTATCTAGCGTTGGCACAGATACGCAGTATTTT; CDR3 protein: CASSLSSVGTDTQYF
clone size: few; D gene: TRBD1; J gene: TRBJ2-1; V gene: TRBV24-1; CDR3 DNA: TGTGCCACCAGTGACCCCGGGACAGGGGGGAATGAGCAGTTCTTC; CDR3 protein: CATSDPGTGGNEQFF
clone size: NA; D gene: TRBD2; J gene: TRBJ2-1; V gene: TRBV9; CDR3 DNA: TGTGCCAGCAGCGCCCTCGCTAGCGGGTCCGATGAGCAGTTCTTC; CDR3 protein: CASSALASGSDEQFF
clone size: NA; D gene: NA; J gene: TRBJ2-7; V gene: TRBV20-1; CDR3 DNA: TGCAGTGCTAGCGAACAGGGAAGGGGGCAGTACTTC; CDR3 protein: CSASEQGRGQYF
clone size: NA; D gene: NA; J gene: TRBJ2-5; V gene: TRBV20-1; CDR3 DNA: TGCAGTGCTAGGCTCGTGGAGACCCAGTACTTC; CDR3 protein: CSARLVETQYF
clone size: once; D gene: TRBD2; J gene: TRBJ2-7; V gene: TRBV3-1; CDR3 DNA: TGTGCCAGCAGCCAAGAAGCGGGAGTAAGTGAGCAGTACTTC; CDR3 protein: CASSQEAGVSEQYF
clone size: NA; D gene: NA; J gene: TRBJ2-1; V gene: TRBV20-1; CDR3 DNA: TGCAGTGCTAGAGACGATGGCCGTCGCTCCTACAATGAGCAGTTCTTC; CDR3 protein: CSARDDGRRSYNEQFF
clone size: many; D gene: TRBD2; J gene: TRBJ2-3; V gene: TRBV10-3; CDR3 DNA: TGTGCCATCAGTGATATAACTAGCGGGCTAGATACGCAGTATTTT; CDR3 protein: CAISDITSGLDTQYF
clone size: NA; D gene: TRBD1; J gene: TRBJ2-1; V gene: TRBV6-6; CDR3 DNA: TGTACCAGCAGCGATAGGACAGGGAGGAATGAGCAGTTCTTC; CDR3 protein: CTSSDRTGRNEQFF
clone size: NA; D gene: NA; J gene: TRBJ1-2; V gene: TRBV29-1; CDR3 DNA: TGCAGCGTTGGGGCGACCGGAGACTATGGCTACACCTTC; CDR3 protein: CSVGATGDYGYTF
clone size: NA; D gene: TRBD1; J gene: TRBJ2-7; V gene: TRBV15; CDR3 DNA: TGTGCCACCAGCAGCTTACCGGGACAGGGGGGTCCGTACTTC; CDR3 protein: CATSSLPGQGGPYF
clone size: many; D gene: TRBD2; J gene: TRBJ2-1; V gene: TRBV5-1; CDR3 DNA: TGCGCCAGCAGCTTAGGTGGCGGGAGTGAGCAGTTCTTC; CDR3 protein: CASSLGGGSEQFF
clone size: NA; D gene: TRBD1; J gene: TRBJ2-1; V gene: TRBV27; CDR3 DNA: TGTGCCAGCAGCTACCGGACAGGAAGAAATGAGCAGTTCTTC; CDR3 protein: CASSYRTGRNEQFF
clone size: few; D gene: NA; J gene: TRBJ2-7; V gene: TRBV7-2; CDR3 DNA: TGTGCCAGCAGCTTAGGGCTGGGGTCCGAGCAGTACTTC; CDR3 protein: CASSLGLGSEQYF
clone size: few; D gene: NA; J gene: TRBJ2-1; V gene: TRBV7-2; CDR3 DNA: TGTGCCAGCAGCTCCCGAACGGGAGTACATGAGCAGTTCTTC; CDR3 protein: CASSSRTGVHEQFF
clone size: NA; D gene: NA; J gene: TRBJ2-3; V gene: TRBV7-9; CDR3 DNA: TGTGCCAGCAGCTTAGCGCTCGACAGCACAGATACGCAGTATTTT; CDR3 protein: CASSLALDSTDTQYF